The next 13 T cell receptor beta chains were all read from a single sample in a study of shared clonotypes between healthy human individuals. Using immunoSEQ multiplex PCR, the repertoire was profiled, and TCRdb retains in-frame clones only, with some absent. The table records 1,500,000 or so clones, 97% to 99% of them present only once. Sequencing was carried out using naive CD4+ T cells sorted from blood. The subset: CD45RA+ positively selected. These receptors all stem from a man younger than 45 in good health.

The gene calls are TRBV4-3 and TRBJ2-3, with D uncertain. Trimming stripped 6 bases from V and 0 bases from J, with 13 bases between. This CDR3 spans 15 amino acids. CDR1 is LGHNA, CDR2 YSLEER, per germline. The CDR3 reads CASSLAGLSTDTQYF. DNA of the CDR3: TGCGCCAGCAGTCTTGCTGGGCTTAGCACAGATACGCAGTATTTT.

The chain is built from TRBV5-1 and TRBJ2-6; D is unresolved. The CDR3 spans 16 residues. Trimming removed 1 base from V and 0 bases from J, with 8 bases in between. From germline, CDR1 is SGHRS and CDR2 YFSETQ. The CDR3 DNA follows: TGCGCCAGCAGCTTGTCCGGCACCTCTGGGGCCAACGTCCTGACTTTC. Translated: CASSLSGTSGANVLTF.

The V gene is TRBV27, the J gene TRBJ1-4; D is ambiguous. Trimming took 4 bases from V and 3 from J, leaving 12 bases between them. CDR1 is MNHEY, CDR2 SMNVEV, per germline (reference sequence). CDR3 length: 15 residues. CDR3 sequence: CASSSGGWANEKLFF. CDR3 coding DNA: TGTGCCAGCAGTTCCGGAGGTTGGGCTAATGAAAAACTGTTTTTT.

This clone was observed a single time. Distinct nucleotide sequences in the sample also encode this CDR3. This rearrangement joins TRBV18 to TRBJ2-2; unclear D gene. This CDR3 comprises 14 residues. Trimming took 2 bases from V and 1 from J, leaving 5 bases between them. Germline V CDR1 and CDR2: KGHSH, LQKENI. CDR3 protein: CASSPGRNTGELFF. CDR3 coding DNA: TGTGCCAGCTCACCAGGACGGAACACCGGGGAGCTGTTTTTT.

This clone was observed once. The V call is TRBV27, the J call TRBJ2-7; tentatively, D is TRBD1 (6 bases). The V end lost 6 bases, the J end lost 0 bases, and 21 bases lay between the germline ends. Looked up from germline, CDR1 is MNHEY and CDR2 is SMNVEV (reference sequence). This CDR3 comprises 17 residues. In nucleotides, the CDR3 is TGTGCCAGCAGCTTCTCCTATCAGGGGCCGTACTCCTACGAGCAGTACTTC. Its protein product is CASSFSYQGPYSYEQYF.

V gene TRBV6-5 combines with J gene TRBJ2-3; 10 bases match TRBD2. Per the germline V gene, CDR1 is MNHEY and CDR2 is SVGAGI. CDR3 length equals 14 residues. V lost 6 bases and J lost 4; bases outside the gene matches: 4. CDR3 residues: CASRTGTSADTQYF. The CDR3, as DNA: TGTGCCAGCAGGACCGGGACTAGCGCAGATACGCAGTATTTT.

The chain carries TRBV5-5 and TRBJ1-2, with no clear D. Trimming took off 0 bases at V and 3 bases at J, with 12 bases between the two ends. This CDR3 has 15 residues. CDR1 and CDR2 (germline): SGHKS, YYEKEE (reference sequence). For the CDR3, the DNA is TGTGCCAGCAGCTTGGCACACCTTGATTACTATGGCTACACCTTC. As protein: CASSLAHLDYYGYTF.

On this clone itself: Additional DNA sequences in this sample encode the identical CDR3. The chain recombines TRBV11-2 with TRBJ2-5; unclear D gene. The CDR3 has 13 residues. Germline V gene sequence: CDR1 SGHAT, CDR2 FQNNGV. V dropped 2 bases and J dropped 2 bases, with 6 bases sitting between them. CDR3 DNA sequence: TGTGCCAGCAGCTTACCAGGACAAGAGACCCAGTACTTC. This codes for CASSLPGQETQYF.

V is TRBV4-2 and J is TRBJ2-2; TRBD1 aligns across 9 bases. Germline lookup yields CDR1 LGHNA and CDR2 YNFKEQ. V trimming: 4 bases; J trimming: 5 bases; junction bases outside the gene matches: 5. This CDR3 spans 15 amino acids. This CDR3 reads CASSRGQGGTGELFF. CDR3 in DNA: TGTGCCAGCAGCCGGGGACAGGGCGGGACCGGGGAGCTGTTTTTT.

The rearrangement joins TRBV4-3 to TRBJ1-4; D gene unclear. This CDR3 comprises 18 residues. CDR1 and CDR2 (germline): LGHNA, YSLEER. V lost 0 bases, J lost 8 bases, and 22 bases lay in between. The CDR3 reads CASSQESSLPPTREKLFF. CDR3 bases: TGCGCCAGCAGCCAAGAAAGTTCCCTCCCTCCGACTCGGGAAAAACTGTTTTTT.

This chain joins TRBV29-1 and TRBJ2-7; 13 bases match TRBD2. Germline lookup yields CDR1 SQVTM and CDR2 ANQGSEA. V trimming: 4 bases; J trimming: 8 bases; junction bases outside the gene matches: 5. The CDR3 has 13 amino acids. CDR3 residues: CSVGTSGSGQQYF. CDR3 in DNA: TGCAGCGTTGGGACTAGCGGGAGTGGCCAGCAGTACTTC.

This clone showed up just once. The chain employs TRBV6-6 and TRBJ2-7; D is possibly TRBD2 (5 bases). Germline loops: CDR1 MNHNY, CDR2 SVGAGI (reference sequence). The CDR3 is made up of 12 amino acids. Trimming pared 6 bases from V and 1 base from J, leaving 7 bases between. The CDR3 sequence is CASSRESYEQYF. CDR3 in DNA: TGTGCCAGCAGCCGGGAATCCTACGAGCAGTACTTC.

On this clone itself: Other DNA sequences of this sample code for an identical CDR3. The chain links TRBV5-1 to TRBJ2-3, with 15 bases identical to TRBD2. V lost 4 bases to trimming and J lost 1 base; unmatched junction nucleotides: 7. Germline assignment: CDR1 SGHRS and CDR2 YFSETQ. The CDR3 is 18 residues long. The CDR3, as DNA: TGCGCCAGCAGCAGGGGGGGACTAGCGGGAGGTGGCACAGATACGCAGTATTTT. As protein: CASSRGGLAGGGTDTQYF. Full variable domain (missing parts from reference TRBV5-1 and TRBJ2-3): KAGVTQTPRYLIKTRGQQVTLSCSPISGHRSVSWYQQTPGQGLQFLFEYFSETQRNKGNFPGRFSGRQFSNSRSEMNVSTLELGDSALYLCASSRGGLAGGGTDTQYFGPGTRLTVL.